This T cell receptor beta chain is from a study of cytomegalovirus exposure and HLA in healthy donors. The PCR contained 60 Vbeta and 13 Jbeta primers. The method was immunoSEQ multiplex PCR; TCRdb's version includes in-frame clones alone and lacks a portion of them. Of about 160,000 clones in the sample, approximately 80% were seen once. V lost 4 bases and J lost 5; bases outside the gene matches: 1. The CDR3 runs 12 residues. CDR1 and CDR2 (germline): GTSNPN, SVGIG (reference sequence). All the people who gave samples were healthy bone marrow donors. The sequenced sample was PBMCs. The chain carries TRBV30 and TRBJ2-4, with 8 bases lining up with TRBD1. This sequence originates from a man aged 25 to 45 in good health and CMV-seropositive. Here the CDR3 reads CAWTGGENIQYF. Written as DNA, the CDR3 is TGTGCCTGGACAGGGGGCGAAAACATTCAGTACTTC.